Listed below are T cell receptor beta chains from one sample, sequenced in a study of OX40 agonist ivuxolimab in advanced cancers. Assay used: immunoSEQ multiplex PCR; TCRdb lists only in-frame clones, some missing. The table lists around 18,000 clones, approximately 72% of them singletons, with 20% to 25% in the top ten. The source material was CD4+ or CD8+ T cells sorted from blood, sampled in a trial of the OX40 agonist ivuxolimab. These TCRs come from an adult with an advanced solid tumor such as melanoma, head and neck, liver or kidney cancer. Each CDR3 is given with its conserved first and last residue. A D gene is named only where the DNA matches it firmly. Where a row states a size, it is once, few, many or the class of an expanded clone; other rows omit it.

>-|-|TRBV7-9|TRBJ2-5
CASSLTAAQETQYF
TGTGCCAGCAGCTTGACAGCCGCCCAAGAGACCCAGTACTTC
>TRBD1|-|TRBV7-9|TRBJ2-1
CASSSRDRAPNEQFF
TGTGCCAGCAGCTCCCGGGACAGGGCCCCCAATGAGCAGTTCTTC
>-|-|TRBV6-5|TRBJ2-1
CASSYSISSYNEQFF
TGTGCCAGCAGTTACTCGATTAGCTCCTACAATGAGCAGTTCTTC
>-|once|TRBV7-9|TRBJ2-4
CASRPPTAKNIQYF
TGTGCCAGCAGGCCTCCTACAGCCAAAAACATTCAGTACTTC
>-|-|TRBV28|TRBJ1-1
CASSLLLWSEAGDTEAFF
TGTGCCAGCAGTTTATTATTATGGAGCGAGGCAGGTGACACTGAAGCTTTCTTT
>-|few|TRBV21-1|TRBJ2-5
CASSNGHRQETQYF
TGTGCCAGCAGCAACGGGCACCGGCAAGAGACCCAGTACTTC
>-|few|TRBV19|TRBJ1-5
CASSMGHFQHF
TGTGCCAGTAGTATGGGACATTTCCAGCATTTT
>-|-|TRBV6-5|TRBJ2-5
CASSPGGGVAETQYF
TGTGCCAGCAGCCCGGGGGGCGGGGTGGCGGAGACCCAGTACTTC
>-|-|TRBV9|TRBJ1-6
CASGPAGSSPLHF
TGTGCCTCTGGTCCGGCCGGGAGTTCACCCCTCCACTTT
>-|-|TRBV7-2|TRBJ2-1
CASSLATSGVNEQFF
TGTGCCAGCAGCTTAGCTACTTCGGGGGTCAATGAGCAGTTCTTC
>-|-|TRBV11-3|TRBJ2-7
CASSSGAEQYF
TGTGCCAGCAGCTCTGGGGCCGAGCAGTACTTC
>TRBD1|-|TRBV6-5|TRBJ1-1
CASSQDRGTEAFF
TGTGCCAGCAGTCAGGACAGGGGGACTGAAGCTTTCTTT
>-|few|TRBV5-4|TRBJ2-7
CASSRRSSHQNLRSYEQYF
TGTGCCAGCAGTCGGCGATCCAGCCACCAGAACCTGCGGTCTTACGAGCAGTACTTC
>TRBD1|-|TRBV28|TRBJ2-7
CASSFPRTGDEQYF
TGTGCCAGCAGTTTCCCAAGGACAGGGGACGAGCAGTACTTC
>-|-|TRBV9|TRBJ2-1
CASSVDGYNEQFF
TGTGCCAGCAGCGTAGACGGGTACAATGAGCAGTTCTTC
>-|-|TRBV6-5|TRBJ2-7
CASSSSNEQYF
TGTGCCAGCAGTTCCTCCAACGAGCAGTACTTC
>-|-|TRBV6-6|TRBJ2-7
CASNPGQFYEQYF
TGTGCCAGCAATCCGGGACAATTCTACGAGCAGTACTTC
>-|-|TRBV27|TRBJ2-1
CASSPPDNEQFF
TGTGCCAGCAGTCCTCCGGACAATGAGCAGTTCTTC
>TRBD1|once|TRBV5-1|TRBJ1-6
CASSRSAFTGGNSPLHF
TGCGCCAGCAGCCGGAGTGCCTTTACAGGGGGTAATTCACCCCTCCACTTT
>TRBD1|-|TRBV19|TRBJ1-1
CATKHRGLMRNTEAFF
TGTGCCACCAAACACAGGGGGCTTATGCGGAACACTGAAGCTTTCTTT
>-|-|TRBV4-3|TRBJ2-1
CASSHRDSSYNEQFF
TGCGCCAGCAGCCACCGAGATAGCTCCTACAATGAGCAGTTCTTC
>-|-|TRBV15|TRBJ2-2
CATSPARAPGELFF
TGTGCCACCAGCCCGGCACGGGCCCCCGGGGAGCTGTTTTTT
>TRBD2|-|TRBV9|TRBJ2-7
CASSAGTSGTQSSYEQYF
TGTGCCAGCAGCGCCGGGACTAGCGGGACCCAGAGCTCCTACGAGCAGTACTTC
>-|-|TRBV9|TRBJ2-3
CASSDRTTDTQYF
TGTGCCAGCAGCGACCGAACCACAGATACGCAGTATTTT
>-|-|TRBV14|TRBJ2-3
CASSPYAPGPGETDTQYF
TGTGCCAGCAGCCCTTATGCCCCGGGACCCGGGGAGACAGATACGCAGTATTTT
>-|-|TRBV13|TRBJ2-5
CASSSRDNQETQYF
TGTGCCAGCAGCTCCCGGGACAACCAAGAGACCCAGTACTTC
>-|-|TRBV15|TRBJ1-6
CATREGGYGSPLHF
TGTGCCACCAGGGAGGGGGGGTATGGTTCACCCCTCCACTTT
>TRBD1|few|TRBV15|TRBJ1-5
CATATGWNQPQHF
TGTGCCACAGCGACAGGGTGGAATCAGCCCCAGCATTTT
>-|-|TRBV6-6|TRBJ2-3
CASSYSTGGSGDTQYF
TGTGCCAGCAGTTACTCGACTGGGGGTAGTGGAGATACGCAGTATTTT
>-|medium-sized|TRBV6-5|TRBJ2-7
CASSYSPRAEQYF
TGTGCCAGCAGTTACTCGCCCCGGGCGGAGCAGTACTTC
>-|-|TRBV5-6|TRBJ2-7
CASSSDDLRALSYEQYF
TGTGCCAGCAGCTCCGACGATCTCAGAGCTCTATCCTACGAGCAGTACTTC
>-|-|TRBV2|TRBJ1-5
CASRKGTNQPQHF
TGTGCCAGCAGGAAGGGAACCAATCAGCCCCAGCATTTT
>TRBD1|-|TRBV7-2|TRBJ1-2
CASSLASPGQGANYGYTF
TGTGCCAGCAGCTTAGCCTCACCGGGACAGGGGGCGAACTATGGCTACACCTTC
>-|-|TRBV19|TRBJ1-1
CASSGYSGYTEAFF
TGTGCCAGTAGTGGCTACTCAGGGTACACTGAAGCTTTCTTT
>-|-|TRBV5-6|TRBJ1-2
CASSLESPAGNYGYTF
TGTGCCAGCAGCTTGGAGTCCCCCGCCGGGAACTATGGCTACACCTTC
>-|once|TRBV15|TRBJ1-5
CATSDRAPKPQHF
TGTGCCACCAGCGACCGGGCCCCGAAGCCCCAGCATTTT
>-|-|TRBV7-6|TRBJ2-2
CASSFTGYTGELFF
TGTGCCAGCAGCTTTACAGGATACACCGGGGAGCTGTTTTTT
>TRBD2|-|TRBV9|TRBJ2-3
CASSPGGGGTDTQYF
TGTGCCAGCAGCCCTGGGGGGGGAGGCACAGATACGCAGTATTTT
>-|-|TRBV9|TRBJ2-1
CASSVPKEGGPYNEQFF
TGTGCCAGCAGCGTCCCTAAAGAGGGGGGTCCCTACAATGAGCAGTTCTTC
>TRBD1|-|TRBV30|TRBJ1-4
CALSGTAAEKLFF
TGTGCCCTATCCGGGACAGCAGCCGAAAAACTGTTTTTT
>-|-|TRBV19|TRBJ1-1
CASNSGGTEAFF
TGTGCCAGTAATTCGGGGGGAACTGAAGCTTTCTTT
>-|-|TRBV7-8|TRBJ1-3
CASSLVYLAAGGNTIYF
TGTGCCAGCAGCTTAGTCTACCTGGCAGCGGGGGGAAACACCATATATTTT
>-|-|TRBV6-6|TRBJ1-1
CASSLAKGRTTEAFF
TGTGCCAGCAGTTTAGCTAAAGGAAGGACCACTGAAGCTTTCTTT
>TRBD1|-|TRBV7-9|TRBJ2-7
CASSSLTKDRGWPHEQYF
TGTGCCAGCAGCTCCTTAACCAAAGACAGGGGATGGCCTCACGAGCAGTACTTC
>TRBD1|-|TRBV7-9|TRBJ2-7
CASSEDRTHSYEQYF
TGTGCCAGCAGCGAGGACAGGACCCACTCCTACGAGCAGTACTTC
>-|-|TRBV6-6|TRBJ2-7
CASSYERGSNEQYF
TGTGCCAGCAGTTATGAGAGGGGGTCCAACGAGCAGTACTTC
>-|-|TRBV5-1|TRBJ2-2
CASSSDRARGDWELFF
TGCGCCAGCAGCTCTGACAGGGCCCGGGGGGATTGGGAGCTGTTTTTT
>-|-|TRBV5-1|TRBJ2-1
CASSLEAGSYNEQFF
TGCGCCAGCAGCTTGGAGGCAGGCTCCTACAATGAGCAGTTCTTC
>-|-|TRBV19|TRBJ2-7
CASSIVVSTYEQYF
TGTGCCAGTAGTATAGTTGTCTCTACCTACGAGCAGTACTTC
>-|-|TRBV29-1|TRBJ2-2
CSVEAQGPGELFF
TGCAGCGTTGAAGCTCAAGGACCCGGGGAGCTGTTTTTT
>-|-|TRBV7-2|TRBJ1-1
CASSLWDTEAFF
TGTGCCAGCAGCTTGTGGGACACTGAAGCTTTCTTT
>TRBD1|once|TRBV29-1|TRBJ2-7
CSVRHRGLTYF
TGCAGCGTCAGACACAGGGGGCTAACCTACTTC